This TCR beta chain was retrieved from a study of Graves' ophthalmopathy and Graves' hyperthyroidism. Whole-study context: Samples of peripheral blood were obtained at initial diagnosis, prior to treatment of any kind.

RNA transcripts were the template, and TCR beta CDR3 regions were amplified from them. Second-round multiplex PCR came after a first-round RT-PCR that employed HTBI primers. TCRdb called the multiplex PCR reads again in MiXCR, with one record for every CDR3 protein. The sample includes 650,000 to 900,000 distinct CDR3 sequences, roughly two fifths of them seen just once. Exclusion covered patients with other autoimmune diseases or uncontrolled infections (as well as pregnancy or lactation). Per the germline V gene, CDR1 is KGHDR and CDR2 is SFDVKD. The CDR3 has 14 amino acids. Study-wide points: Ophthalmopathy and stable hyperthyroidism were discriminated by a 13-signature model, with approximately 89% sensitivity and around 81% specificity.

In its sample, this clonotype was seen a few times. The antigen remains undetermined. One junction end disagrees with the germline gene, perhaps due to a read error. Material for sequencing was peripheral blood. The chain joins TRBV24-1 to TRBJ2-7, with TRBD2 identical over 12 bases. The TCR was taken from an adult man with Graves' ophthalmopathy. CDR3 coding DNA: TGTGCCAGCAGTTGGGGACTAGCGGGTTACGAGCAGTACTTC. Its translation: CASSWGLAGYEQYF.